This TCR beta chain derives from a study of cytomegalovirus exposure and HLA in healthy donors. PCR used 60 Vbeta primers and 13 Jbeta primers. Clones were sequenced by immunoSEQ multiplex PCR, and TCRdb holds only the in-frame ones, with some missing. This repertoire shows some 90,000 clones, 75% to 80% found once; its top ten account for about 6.4%. Germline assignment: CDR1 MNHEY and CDR2 SVGAGI. The CDR3 is 15 amino acids. The J segment lost 2 bases and the V segment lost 4 bases, leaving 4 bases of the junction unmatched. The sequence came from a female donor in good health and CMV-seronegative. The V gene is TRBV6-5, the J gene TRBJ2-2; 7 nucleotides match TRBD2. Sample: PBMCs. The CDR3 coding sequence is TGTGCCAGCAGTTTACAGCGGGGCAACACCGGGGAGCTGTTTTTT. It encodes CASSLQRGNTGELFF.